One sample yielded the 24 T cell receptor beta chains listed below, sequenced in a study of T cell repertoires in cytomegalovirus infection. MiXCR was run by TCRdb on the reads, yielding one entry per CDR3 protein. Among about 490,000 distinct CDR3 sequences, about 11% were seen once, and the ten largest hold more than 8.5%. The source material was PBMCs. The receptors come from a human donor in good health (CMV status not recorded). Some clones in this sample may be carry-over from other donors' samples.

This clonotype has a count of ten or more. The J gene is TRBJ2-7, the V gene TRBV25-1; D ambiguous. Looked up from germline, CDR1 is MGHDK and CDR2 is SYGVNS. The CDR3 consists of 14 residues. V lost 4 bases, J lost 2 bases, and 12 bases lay in between. DNA for the CDR3: TGTGCCAGCAGTGGACCTCATGAGACCTACGAGCAGTACTTC. This translates into CASSGPHETYEQYF.

This clonotype was seen many times. The chain recombines TRBV7-6 with TRBJ1-1; 7 bases are a match to TRBD1. CDR1 and CDR2 (germline): SGHVS, FNYEAQ. The CDR3 totals 15 residues. V was clipped by 5 bases and J by 1 base; unmatched bases: 7. The CDR3 reads CASSLRTGWNTEAFF. CDR3 nucleotide sequence: TGTGCCAGCAGCCTCCGGACAGGATGGAACACTGAAGCTTTCTTT.

In its sample, this clonotype was seen a few times. The chain employs TRBV6-2 or TRBV6-3 and TRBJ2-1, with 14 bases fitting TRBD2. CDR1 and CDR2 (germline): MNHEY, SVGEGT. This CDR3 has 14 amino acids. V lost 10 bases to trimming and J lost 6 bases; unmatched junction nucleotides: 5. CDR3 in DNA: TGTGCCACCGAGGGACTAGCGGGAGTCAATGAGCAGTTCTTC. The encoded protein is CATEGLAGVNEQFF.

The CDR3 protein is CASSPGQGGSQHF. The CDR3, as DNA: TGTGCCAGCAGTCCGGGACAGGGCGGGTCCCAGCATTTT. This sequence joins TRBV6-1 and TRBJ1-5, with TRBD1 matching 9 bases. The CDR3 contains 13 residues. CDR1 and CDR2 (germline): MNHNS, SASEGT. Trimming at V came to 5 bases and at J to 11 bases, leaving 7 bases not matched to a gene.

This clonotype was found once. The chain joins TRBV29-1 to TRBJ1-2, with 8 bases aligning to TRBD1. This CDR3 is built from 14 residues. Trimming at V came to 7 bases and at J to 6 bases, leaving 13 bases not matched to a gene. Germline CDR1 reads SQVTM; CDR2 reads ANQGSEA. The CDR3 protein is CSALGGTGGHGYTF. In DNA, the CDR3 is TGCAGCGCCCTGGGGGGTACAGGGGGGCATGGCTACACCTTC.

The sample holds many counts of this clonotype. The rearrangement uses TRBV7-2 and TRBJ1-2; maybe TRBD1 (5 bases). Per germline, CDR1 SGHTA and CDR2 FQGNSA. Trimming pared 3 bases from V and 4 bases from J, leaving 12 bases between. The CDR3 totals 14 residues. The CDR3 bases are TGTGCCAGCAGCTTTTCGATGGGGGGCTATGGCTACACCTTC. This gives the protein CASSFSMGGYGYTF. Variable domain in full (rest from reference TRBV7-2 and TRBJ1-2): GAGVSQSPSNKVTEKGKDVELRCDPISGHTALYWYRQSLGQGLEFLIYFQGNSAPDKSGLPSDRFSAERTGGSVSTLTIQRTQQEDSAVYLCASSFSMGGYGYTFGSGTRLTVV.

V gene TRBV20-1 combines with J gene TRBJ2-5, with 7 positions matching TRBD2. Germline lookup yields CDR1 DFQATT and CDR2 SNEGSKA (reference sequence). The CDR3 loop spans 14 amino acids. With 4 bases clipped from V and 5 bases from J, the junction kept 10 bases outside the gene matches. The CDR3 DNA follows: TGCAGTGCTAAACCCCTAGCGGTTAGCGAGACCCAGTACTTC. It specifies CSAKPLAVSETQYF.

This clonotype occurred many times. V gene TRBV12-3 or TRBV12-4 combines with J gene TRBJ1-6; the D gene is possibly TRBD1 (6 bases). The CDR3 consists of 16 residues. V lost 5 bases and J lost 4, with 15 bases in between. The CDR3 sequence: CASSPVGRGYNSPLHF. CDR3 in DNA: TGTGCCAGCAGTCCAGTAGGGAGGGGGTATAATTCACCCCTCCACTTT.

As to this clonotype: At one end the junction does not follow the germline gene, possibly because of a read error. The chain combines TRBV6-5 with TRBJ2-5, with D maybe TRBD1 (5 bases). The CDR3 is 16 amino acids. Germline loops: CDR1 MNHEY, CDR2 SVGAGI. The CDR3 protein is CASSYSSAGNQKTQYF. The CDR3 bases are TGTGCCAGCAGTTACTCGTCGGCAGGGAACCAAAAGACCCAGTACTTC.

Written as DNA, the CDR3 is TGCAGTGCTGTAGACGGGACAGGGGGATACGAGCAGTACTTC. Protein: CSAVDGTGGYEQYF. The V and J genes are TRBV20-1 and TRBJ2-7, with 11 bases fitting TRBD1. Looked up from germline, CDR1 is DFQATT and CDR2 is SNEGSKA (reference sequence). CDR3 length equals 14 residues. Trimming at V came to 5 bases and at J to 4 bases, leaving 7 bases not matched to a gene.

This clonotype has only one observation. The junction differs from germline at one of its ends, possibly a read error. V and J are TRBV25-1 and TRBJ1-2; a possible D gene is TRBD1 (5 bases). The CDR3 is made up of 10 amino acids. CDR1 and CDR2 (germline): MGHDK, SYGVNS. Here the CDR3 reads CASRGDGYIF. The DNA for the CDR3 is TGTGCCAGCAGGGGGGATGGCTACATCTTC.

This clonotype has more than one count but fewer than ten. The V call is TRBV25-1, the J call TRBJ1-4, with 8 bases lining up with TRBD1. The V and J ends lost 4 bases and 7 bases, in that order; junction bases with no gene match: 8. The germline CDR1 and CDR2 sequences are MGHDK and SYGVNS. The CDR3 totals 15 residues. In DNA, the CDR3 is TGTGCCAGCAGTGGAGCAGGGGGCTCAGGTGAAAAACTGTTTTTT. Translation gives CASSGAGGSGEKLFF.

The rearrangement joins TRBV20-1 to TRBJ2-6; D is undetermined. V was cut by 4 bases and J by 0 bases, with 4 bases left in between. Germline CDR1 DFQATT, CDR2 SNEGSKA (reference sequence). CDR3 size: 13 residues. CDR3 sequence reads: CSAKGSGANVLTF. Here the CDR3 DNA reads TGCAGTGCTAAGGGCTCTGGGGCCAACGTCCTGACTTTC.

This chain connects TRBV10-3 to TRBJ2-3; 8 nucleotides match TRBD2. This CDR3 is built from 12 residues. The V gene's germline CDR1 is ENHRY and CDR2 SYGVKD. V dropped 11 bases and J dropped 2; count of bases not matched to a gene: 3. The CDR3 DNA sequence: TGTGCCTATAGCGGGGACACAGATACGCAGTATTTT. Protein sequence: CAYSGDTDTQYF.

This clonotype has a handful of counts. The rearrangement joins TRBV12-3 or TRBV12-4 to TRBJ2-1; TRBD2 matches at 9 bases. V lost 3 bases, J lost 3 bases, and 15 bases stayed unmatched. The CDR3 has 19 amino acids. The CDR3 sequence: CASSLASGTSRFNYNEQFF. The CDR3 DNA is TGTGCCAGCAGTTTGGCCTCTGGGACTAGCAGATTCAACTACAATGAGCAGTTCTTC.

Many counts were recorded for this clonotype. The chain joins TRBV11-2 to TRBJ2-2; the match to TRBD2 covers 8 bases. The germline gives CDR1 SGHAT, CDR2 FQNNGV. The CDR3 sequence is 17 residues long. V gave up 2 bases and J gave up 3 bases; unmatched junction bases: 8. As DNA, the CDR3 is TGTGCCAGCAGCTTAATAGCAACTAGCGGCCACACCGGGGAGCTGTTTTTT. It codes for CASSLIATSGHTGELFF.

There are many counts of this clonotype. The rearrangement uses TRBV27 and TRBJ1-1; D gene ambiguous. This CDR3 is built from 13 residues. V lost 5 bases and J 1 base, leaving 8 bases between the germline ends. The germline V gene has CDR1 MNHEY and CDR2 SMNVEV (reference sequence). CDR3 sequence reads: CASSALRNTEAFF. CDR3 in DNA: TGTGCCAGCAGTGCCCTCAGGAACACTGAAGCTTTCTTT.

In this sample, this clonotype turned up a few times. The chain employs TRBV2 and TRBJ2-2, with 7 bases identical to TRBD1. Germline V gene sequence: CDR1 SNHLY, CDR2 FYNNEI. V shed 4 bases, J shed 1 base, and the junction held 3 bases outside the gene matches. This CDR3 is built from 15 residues. The CDR3 sequence: CASSANRGNTGELFF. The CDR3 DNA follows: TGTGCCAGCAGTGCTAACAGGGGGAACACCGGGGAGCTGTTTTTT.

This clonotype came up many times. This sequence joins TRBV7-8 and TRBJ2-7, with D possibly TRBD2 on 5 matching bases. The germline gives CDR1 SGHVS, CDR2 FQNEAQ. This CDR3 region has 15 residues. The V and J ends lost 2 bases and 7 bases respectively, with 18 bases between them. The CDR3 sequence is CASSLWQRDFEEQYF. DNA of the CDR3: TGTGCCAGCAGCTTATGGCAGAGGGATTTTGAAGAGCAGTACTTC.

A few counts support this clonotype. This chain uses TRBV11-3 with TRBJ2-2, with TRBD2 matching 8 bases. V was clipped by 3 bases and J by 5 bases; unmatched bases: 8. The CDR3 is 16 amino acids. Germline CDR1 and CDR2: SGHNT and YENEEA. The CDR3 region has the DNA TGTGCCAGCAGCTTTATGACGGGGGGGTCAACCGGGGAGCTGTTTTTT. Protein sequence: CASSFMTGGSTGELFF.

This clonotype has a count of ten or more. The CDR3 region is CASTLTLNQPQHF. In DNA, the CDR3 is TGTGCCAGCACCCTGACACTCAATCAGCCCCAGCATTTT. The chain employs TRBV6-2 or TRBV6-3 and TRBJ1-5; the D is unclear. V was trimmed by 7 bases and J by 3 bases, leaving 10 bases between them. The CDR3 is made up of 13 amino acids. CDR1 and CDR2 from the germline V gene are MNHEY and SVGEGT.

The table lists this clonotype with many counts. The rearrangement links TRBV24-1 to TRBJ2-2; D unclear. Germline loops: CDR1 KGHDR, CDR2 SFDVKD. V was shortened by 0 bases and J by 0 bases, with 7 bases between the two germline ends. The CDR3 is made up of 16 amino acids. This chain's CDR3 is CATSDLQETNTGELFF. The CDR3 bases are TGTGCCACCAGTGATTTGCAAGAGACGAACACCGGGGAGCTGTTTTTT.

Regarding this clonotype: A single base separates this from a much larger clone, so it may be a read error. The chain employs TRBV7-1 and TRBJ2-5, with 7 positions matching TRBD2. TRBV7-1 is placed among ORFs of uncertain function. CDR3 length: 18 amino acids. With 8 bases clipped from V and 4 bases from J, the junction kept 22 bases outside the gene matches. The CDR3, as DNA: TGTGCCAGCTCTTCCCGCTGCGTGGCGGGAGTCGGTCGAGAGACCCAGTACTTC. Protein product: CASSSRCVAGVGRETQYF.

The table lists this clonotype with many counts. The rearrangement uses TRBV7-9 and TRBJ2-1, with TRBD2 matching over 12 bases. V shed 5 bases and J 4 bases; nucleotides not matched to a gene: 6. The CDR3 length is 16 residues. Germline V gives CDR1 SEHNR, CDR2 FQNEAQ (reference sequence). In DNA form, the CDR3 reads TGTGCCAGCAGCCCGACTAGCGGGAGTCGATACAATGAGCAGTTCTTC. The encoded protein is CASSPTSGSRYNEQFF. Using reference TRBV7-9 and TRBJ2-1 for the parts outside the CDR3, the full variable domain is DTGVSQNPRHKITKRGQNVTFRCDPISEHNRLYWYRQTLGQGPEFLTYFQNEAQLEKSRLLSDRFSAERPKGSFSTLEIQRTEQGDSAMYLCASSPTSGSRYNEQFFGPGTRLTVL.